The rows below give T cell receptor beta chains drawn from one sample of a study of shared clonotypes between healthy human individuals. The method was immunoSEQ multiplex PCR; TCRdb's version includes in-frame clones alone and lacks a portion of them. This sample has roughly 2.5 million clones, with about 92% found just once. Sequencing was carried out using naive CD4+ T cells sorted from blood. These receptors were taken from a man aged 18 to 30 in good health. CDR3s include the opening cysteine and the closing phenylalanine or tryptophan. D genes are given only for firm matches. Part of the rows lack a size; the others show once, few, many or a class for expanded clones.

J gene	D gene	V gene	clone size	CDR3 length	CDR3 protein	CDR3 DNA
TRBJ1-5	NA	TRBV20-1	NA	10	CSADDQPQHF	TGCAGTGCCGATGATCAGCCCCAGCATTTT
TRBJ1-6	NA	TRBV30	once	11	CAWRDGSPLHF	TGTGCCTGGAGGGATGGTTCACCCCTCCACTTT
TRBJ2-3	TRBD1	TRBV4-1	NA	15	CASSQLGTDTDTQYF	TGCGCCAGCAGCCAACTTGGGACAGACACAGATACGCAGTATTTT
TRBJ2-1	TRBD2	TRBV9	once	21	CASSVGTSTPRVAGGDNEQFF	TGTGCCAGCAGCGTAGGAACCTCGACCCCTCGGGTAGCGGGGGGGGACAATGAGCAGTTCTTC
TRBJ2-1	TRBD1	TRBV6-6	NA	15	CASSSGTGAYNEQFF	TGTGCCAGCAGTTCCGGGACAGGGGCCTACAATGAGCAGTTCTTC
TRBJ2-5	TRBD2	TRBV4-3	NA	15	CASSQATSGQETQYF	TGCGCCAGCAGCCAAGCCACTAGCGGCCAAGAGACCCAGTACTTC
TRBJ2-4	NA	TRBV5-4	NA	16	CASSLRPRAGKNIQYF	TGTGCCAGCAGCTTGAGGCCACGGGCCGGCAAAAACATTCAGTACTTC
TRBJ1-6	TRBD1	TRBV25-1	NA	15	CASSGAGTGNSPLHF	TGTGCCAGCAGTGGGGCCGGGACAGGGAATTCACCCCTCCACTTT
TRBJ2-7	NA	TRBV29-1	NA	11	CSAGNFYEQYF	TGCAGCGCCGGGAATTTCTACGAGCAGTACTTC
TRBJ2-7	TRBD1	TRBV28	NA	15	CASIPPGQVAYEQYF	TGTGCCAGCATTCCACCTGGACAGGTCGCCTACGAGCAGTACTTC
TRBJ1-5	NA	TRBV4-1	NA	14	CASSQPGGNQPQHF	TGCGCCAGCAGCCAACCAGGAGGCAATCAGCCCCAGCATTTT
TRBJ2-1	TRBD2	TRBV29-1	NA	14	CSGLAGGSYNEQFF	TGCAGCGGACTCGCGGGAGGATCCTACAATGAGCAGTTCTTC
TRBJ2-3	NA	TRBV4-1	once	15	CASSQDRGYTDTQYF	TGCGCCAGCAGCCAAGATAGAGGGTACACAGATACGCAGTATTTT
TRBJ2-7	TRBD1	TRBV19	NA	12	CASTGQDYEQYF	TGTGCCAGTACCGGACAGGACTACGAGCAGTACTTC
TRBJ2-1	TRBD2	TRBV28	NA	15	CASRVTRGGRNEQFF	TGTGCCAGCAGGGTAACTCGGGGGGGCCGCAATGAGCAGTTCTTC
TRBJ1-3	TRBD1	TRBV6-1	NA	15	CASFSPGQGRNTIYF	TGTGCCAGCTTCAGCCCTGGACAGGGAAGAAACACCATATATTTT
TRBJ2-5	NA	TRBV5-4	NA	16	CASSSLGHPPGETQYF	TGTGCCAGCAGCTCCCTGGGCCACCCCCCGGGAGAGACCCAGTACTTC
TRBJ1-6	NA	TRBV6-5	NA	13	CASSYTQNSPLHF	TGTGCCAGCAGTTACACCCAGAATTCACCCCTCCACTTT